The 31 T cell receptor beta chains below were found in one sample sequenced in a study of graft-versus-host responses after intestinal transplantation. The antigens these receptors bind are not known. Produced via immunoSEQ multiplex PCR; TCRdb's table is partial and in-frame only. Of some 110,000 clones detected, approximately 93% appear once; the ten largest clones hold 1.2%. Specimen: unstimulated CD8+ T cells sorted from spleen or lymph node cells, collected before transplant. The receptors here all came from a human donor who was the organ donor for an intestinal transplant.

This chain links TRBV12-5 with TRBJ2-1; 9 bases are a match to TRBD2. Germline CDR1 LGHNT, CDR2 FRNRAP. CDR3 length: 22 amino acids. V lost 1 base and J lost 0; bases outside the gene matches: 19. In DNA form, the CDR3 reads TGTGCTAGTGGTTTGGCCCCCAACCCAGCGGGAGGCCCCAGGAGCTCCTACAATGAGCAGTTCTTC. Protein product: CASGLAPNPAGGPRSSYNEQFF.

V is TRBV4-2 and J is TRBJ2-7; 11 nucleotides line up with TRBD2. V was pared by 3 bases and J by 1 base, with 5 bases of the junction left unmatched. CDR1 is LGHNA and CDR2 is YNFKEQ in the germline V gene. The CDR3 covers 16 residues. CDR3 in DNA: TGTGCCAGCAGCCATAGCGGGAGGGCTTCTTCCTACGAGCAGTACTTC. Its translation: CASSHSGRASSYEQYF.

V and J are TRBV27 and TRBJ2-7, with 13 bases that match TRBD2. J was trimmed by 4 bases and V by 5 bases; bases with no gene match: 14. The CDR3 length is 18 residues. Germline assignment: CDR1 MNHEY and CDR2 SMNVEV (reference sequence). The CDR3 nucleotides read TGTGCCAGCAGTCTAAAGGGACTAGCGGGGCCAAGGGTGTACGAGCAGTACTTC. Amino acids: CASSLKGLAGPRVYEQYF.

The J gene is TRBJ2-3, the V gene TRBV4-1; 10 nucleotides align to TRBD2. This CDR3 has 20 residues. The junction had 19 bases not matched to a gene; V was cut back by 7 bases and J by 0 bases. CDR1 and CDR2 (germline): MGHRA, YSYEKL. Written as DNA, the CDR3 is TGCGCCAGCATCGATAGCCCGGTAGCGGGAGGTTACTCTAGCACAGATACGCAGTATTTT. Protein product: CASIDSPVAGGYSSTDTQYF.

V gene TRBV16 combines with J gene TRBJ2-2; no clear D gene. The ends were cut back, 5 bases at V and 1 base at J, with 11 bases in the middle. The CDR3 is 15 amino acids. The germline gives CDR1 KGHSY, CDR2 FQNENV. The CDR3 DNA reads TGTGCCAGCAGCGAGCTAGAGGTGAACACCGGGGAGCTGTTTTTT. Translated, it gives CASSELEVNTGELFF.

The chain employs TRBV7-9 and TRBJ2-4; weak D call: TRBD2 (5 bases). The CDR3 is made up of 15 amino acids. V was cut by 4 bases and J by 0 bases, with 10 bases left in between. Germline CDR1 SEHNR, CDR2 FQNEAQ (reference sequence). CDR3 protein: CASSSPGLAKNIQYF. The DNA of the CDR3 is TGTGCCAGCAGCTCCCCGGGATTAGCCAAAAACATTCAGTACTTC. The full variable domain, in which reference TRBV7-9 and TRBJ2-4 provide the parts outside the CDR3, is DTGVSQNPRHKITKRGQNVTFRCDPISEHNRLYWYRQTLGQGPEFLTYFQNEAQLEKSRLLSDRFSAERPKGSFSTLEIQRTEQGDSAMYLCASSSPGLAKNIQYFGAGTRLSVL.

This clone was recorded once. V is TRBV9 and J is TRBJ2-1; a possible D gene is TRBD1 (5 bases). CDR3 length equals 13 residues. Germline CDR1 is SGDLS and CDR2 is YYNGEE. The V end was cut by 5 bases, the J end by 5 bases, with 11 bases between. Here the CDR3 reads CASRAQGNNEQFF. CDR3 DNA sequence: TGTGCCAGCAGGGCCCAGGGAAACAATGAGCAGTTCTTC. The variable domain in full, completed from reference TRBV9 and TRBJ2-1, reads DSGVTQTPKHLITATGQRVTLRCSPRSGDLSVYWYQQSLDQGLQFLIQYYNGEERAKGNILERFSAQQFPDLHSELNLSSLELGDSALYFCASRAQGNNEQFFGPGTRLTVL.

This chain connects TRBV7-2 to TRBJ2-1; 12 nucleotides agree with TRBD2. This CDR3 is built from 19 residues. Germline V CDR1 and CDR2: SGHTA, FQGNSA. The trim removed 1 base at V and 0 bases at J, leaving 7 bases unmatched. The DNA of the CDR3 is TGTGCCAGCAGCTTAGTATCGGGACTAGCGGGTAGCTCCTACAATGAGCAGTTCTTC. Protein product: CASSLVSGLAGSSYNEQFF.

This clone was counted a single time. CDR3 residues: CAWSESWSGTYGYTF. In nucleotides, the CDR3 is TGTGCCTGGAGTGAATCTTGGTCAGGGACCTATGGCTACACCTTC. V and J are TRBV30 and TRBJ1-2; TRBD1 is a possible D gene (5 bases). The V gene lost 1 base and the J gene lost 4 bases, with 16 bases spanning the gap. From germline, CDR1 is GTSNPN and CDR2 SVGIG (reference sequence). CDR3 length: 15 residues.

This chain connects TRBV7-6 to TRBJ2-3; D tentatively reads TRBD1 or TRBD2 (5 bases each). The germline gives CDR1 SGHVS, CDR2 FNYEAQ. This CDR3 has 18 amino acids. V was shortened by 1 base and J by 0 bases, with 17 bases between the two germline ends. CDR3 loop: CASSLGVRDPPSTDTQYF. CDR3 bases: TGTGCCAGCAGCTTAGGGGTTCGGGACCCTCCTAGCACAGATACGCAGTATTTT.

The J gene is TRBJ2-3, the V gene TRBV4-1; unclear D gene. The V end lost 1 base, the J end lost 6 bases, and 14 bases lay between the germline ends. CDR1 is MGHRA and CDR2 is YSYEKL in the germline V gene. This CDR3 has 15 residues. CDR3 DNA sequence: TGCGCCAGCAGCCAAGGGCAGGCCGTTAGTGATACGCAGTATTTT. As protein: CASSQGQAVSDTQYF.

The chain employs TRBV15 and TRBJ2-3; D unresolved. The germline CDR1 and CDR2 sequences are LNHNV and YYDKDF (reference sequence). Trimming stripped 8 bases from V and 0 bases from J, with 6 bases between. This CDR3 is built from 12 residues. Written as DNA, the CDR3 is TGTGCCACCTCCCGAAGCACAGATACGCAGTATTTT. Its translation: CATSRSTDTQYF.

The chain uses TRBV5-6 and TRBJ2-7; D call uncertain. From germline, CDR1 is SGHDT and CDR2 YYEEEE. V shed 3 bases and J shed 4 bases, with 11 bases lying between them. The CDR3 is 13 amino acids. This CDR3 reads CASSSLDLYEQYF. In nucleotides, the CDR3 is TGTGCCAGCAGCTCATTGGATCTTTACGAGCAGTACTTC.

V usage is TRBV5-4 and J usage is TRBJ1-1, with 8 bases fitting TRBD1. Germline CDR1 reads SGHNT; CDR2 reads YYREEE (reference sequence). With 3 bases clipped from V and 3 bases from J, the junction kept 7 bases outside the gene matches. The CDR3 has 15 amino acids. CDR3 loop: CASSSDRGWDTEAFF. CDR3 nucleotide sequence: TGTGCCAGCAGCTCCGACAGGGGCTGGGACACTGAAGCTTTCTTT.

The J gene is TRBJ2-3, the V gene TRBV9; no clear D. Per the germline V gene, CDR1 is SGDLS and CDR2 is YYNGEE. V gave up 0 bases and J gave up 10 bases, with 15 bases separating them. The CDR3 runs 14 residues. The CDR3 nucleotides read TGTGCCAGCAGCGTAGACGGCTACGAGAACGCGCAGTATTTT. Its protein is CASSVDGYENAQYF.

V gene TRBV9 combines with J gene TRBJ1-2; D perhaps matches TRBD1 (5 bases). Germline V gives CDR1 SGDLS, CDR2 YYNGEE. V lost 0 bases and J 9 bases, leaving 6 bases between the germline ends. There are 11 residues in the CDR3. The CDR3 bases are TGTGCCAGCAGCGTAGGGGGCAGCTACACCTTC. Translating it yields CASSVGGSYTF.

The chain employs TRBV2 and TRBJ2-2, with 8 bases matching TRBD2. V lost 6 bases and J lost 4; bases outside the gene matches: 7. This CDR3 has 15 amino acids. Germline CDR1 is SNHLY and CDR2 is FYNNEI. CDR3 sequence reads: CASRVIGRVTGELFF. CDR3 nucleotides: TGTGCCAGCAGGGTCATCGGGAGGGTCACCGGGGAGCTGTTTTTT.

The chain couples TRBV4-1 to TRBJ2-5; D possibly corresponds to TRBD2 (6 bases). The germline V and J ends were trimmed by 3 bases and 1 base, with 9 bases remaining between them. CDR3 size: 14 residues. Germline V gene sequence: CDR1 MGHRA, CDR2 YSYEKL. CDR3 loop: CASSQTAGQETQYF. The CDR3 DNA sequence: TGCGCCAGCAGCCAGACAGCGGGCCAAGAGACCCAGTACTTC.

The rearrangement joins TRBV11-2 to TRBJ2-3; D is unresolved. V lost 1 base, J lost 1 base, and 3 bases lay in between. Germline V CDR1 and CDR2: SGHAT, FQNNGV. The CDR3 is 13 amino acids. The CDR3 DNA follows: TGTGCCAGCAGCTTAGTTCGCACAGATACGCAGTATTTT. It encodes CASSLVRTDTQYF.

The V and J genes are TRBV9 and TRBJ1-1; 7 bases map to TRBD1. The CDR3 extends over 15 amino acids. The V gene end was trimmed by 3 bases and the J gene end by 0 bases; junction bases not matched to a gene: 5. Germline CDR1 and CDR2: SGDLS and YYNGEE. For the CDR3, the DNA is TGTGCCAGCAGCGGAACAGGGGTCATGAACACTGAAGCTTTCTTT. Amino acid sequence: CASSGTGVMNTEAFF.

In DNA, the CDR3 is TGTGCCAGCAGTCAGGGCCCGCTGCTGAATGAGCAGTTCTTC. This codes for CASSQGPLLNEQFF. This rearrangement joins TRBV6-5 to TRBJ2-1; tentative D call: TRBD1 (5 bases). V was clipped by 5 bases and J by 7 bases, with 15 bases between them. The CDR3 sequence is 14 residues long. CDR1 is MNHEY, CDR2 SVGAGI, per germline.

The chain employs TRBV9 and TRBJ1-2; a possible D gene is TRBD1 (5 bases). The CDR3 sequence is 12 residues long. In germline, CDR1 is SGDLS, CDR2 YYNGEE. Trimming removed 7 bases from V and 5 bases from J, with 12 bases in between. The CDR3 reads CASWGRPYGYTF. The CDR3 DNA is TGTGCCAGCTGGGGCCGTCCTTATGGCTACACCTTC.

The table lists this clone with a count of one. The CDR3 bases are TGTGCCAGCAGCTTAGCGGGGGGTGTGGAGCAGTACTTC. Translated, it gives CASSLAGGVEQYF. This chain joins TRBV11-2 and TRBJ2-7; TRBD2 agrees at 7 bases. CDR3 length: 13 residues. The germline CDR1 and CDR2 sequences are SGHAT and FQNNGV. V shed 1 base, J shed 7 bases, and the junction held 4 bases outside the gene matches.

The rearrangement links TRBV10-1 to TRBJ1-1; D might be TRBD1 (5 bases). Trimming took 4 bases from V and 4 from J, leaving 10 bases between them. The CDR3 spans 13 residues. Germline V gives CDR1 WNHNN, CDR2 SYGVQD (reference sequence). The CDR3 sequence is CASSAGCCTEAFF. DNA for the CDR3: TGCGCCAGCAGTGCAGGGTGTTGCACTGAAGCTTTCTTT.

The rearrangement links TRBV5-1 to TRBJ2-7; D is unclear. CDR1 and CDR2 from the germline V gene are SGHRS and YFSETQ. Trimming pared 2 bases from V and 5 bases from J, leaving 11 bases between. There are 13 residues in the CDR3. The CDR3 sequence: CASSLIIQDEQYF. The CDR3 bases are TGCGCCAGCAGCTTAATTATCCAGGACGAGCAGTACTTC.

The CDR3 loop reads CASSTTGSTEAFF. The CDR3 DNA reads as TGTGCCAGTAGTACTACAGGGTCCACTGAAGCTTTCTTT. V and J are TRBV19 and TRBJ1-1; D might be TRBD1 (6 bases). Germline CDR1 LNHDA, CDR2 SQIVND (reference sequence). This CDR3 is 13 amino acids long. Trimming took off 4 bases at V and 4 bases at J, with 10 bases between the two ends.

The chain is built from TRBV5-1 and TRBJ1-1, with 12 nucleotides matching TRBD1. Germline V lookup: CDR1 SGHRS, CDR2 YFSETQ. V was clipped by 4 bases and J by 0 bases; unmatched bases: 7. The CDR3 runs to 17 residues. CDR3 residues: CASSPGQGAPMNTEAFF. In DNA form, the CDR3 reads TGCGCCAGCAGCCCGGGACAGGGGGCTCCAATGAACACTGAAGCTTTCTTT. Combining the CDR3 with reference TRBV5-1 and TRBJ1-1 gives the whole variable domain KAGVTQTPRYLIKTRGQQVTLSCSPISGHRSVSWYQQTPGQGLQFLFEYFSETQRNKGNFPGRFSGRQFSNSRSEMNVSTLELGDSALYLCASSPGQGAPMNTEAFFGQGTRLTVV.

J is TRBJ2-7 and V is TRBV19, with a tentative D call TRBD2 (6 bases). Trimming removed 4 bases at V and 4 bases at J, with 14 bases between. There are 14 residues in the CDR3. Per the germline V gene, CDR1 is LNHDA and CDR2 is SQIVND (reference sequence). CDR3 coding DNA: TGTGCCAGTAGTAGCCGGGAGAGGAGGTACGAGCAGTACTTC. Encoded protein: CASSSRERRYEQYF.

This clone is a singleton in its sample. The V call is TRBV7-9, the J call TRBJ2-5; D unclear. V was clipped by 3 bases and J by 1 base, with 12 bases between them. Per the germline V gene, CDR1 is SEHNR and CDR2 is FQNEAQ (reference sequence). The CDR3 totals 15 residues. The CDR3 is CASSFFGDSQETQYF. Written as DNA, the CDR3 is TGTGCCAGCAGCTTCTTCGGTGACTCCCAAGAGACCCAGTACTTC. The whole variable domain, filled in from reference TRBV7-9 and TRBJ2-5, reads DTGVSQNPRHKITKRGQNVTFRCDPISEHNRLYWYRQTLGQGPEFLTYFQNEAQLEKSRLLSDRFSAERPKGSFSTLEIQRTEQGDSAMYLCASSFFGDSQETQYFGPGTRLLVL.

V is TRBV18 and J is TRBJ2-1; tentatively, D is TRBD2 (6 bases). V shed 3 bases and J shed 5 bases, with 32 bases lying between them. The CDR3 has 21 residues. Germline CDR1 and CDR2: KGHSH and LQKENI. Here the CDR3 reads CASSPEPEGPPSRDWDNEQFF. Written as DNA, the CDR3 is TGTGCCAGCTCACCTGAGCCGGAGGGACCACCTTCGAGAGATTGGGACAATGAGCAGTTCTTC.

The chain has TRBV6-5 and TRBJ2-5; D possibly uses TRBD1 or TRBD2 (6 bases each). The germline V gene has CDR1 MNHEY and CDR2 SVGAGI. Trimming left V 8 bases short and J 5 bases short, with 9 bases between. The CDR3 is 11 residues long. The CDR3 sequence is CASGGGETQYF. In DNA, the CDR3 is TGTGCCAGCGGAGGGGGGGAGACCCAGTACTTC.